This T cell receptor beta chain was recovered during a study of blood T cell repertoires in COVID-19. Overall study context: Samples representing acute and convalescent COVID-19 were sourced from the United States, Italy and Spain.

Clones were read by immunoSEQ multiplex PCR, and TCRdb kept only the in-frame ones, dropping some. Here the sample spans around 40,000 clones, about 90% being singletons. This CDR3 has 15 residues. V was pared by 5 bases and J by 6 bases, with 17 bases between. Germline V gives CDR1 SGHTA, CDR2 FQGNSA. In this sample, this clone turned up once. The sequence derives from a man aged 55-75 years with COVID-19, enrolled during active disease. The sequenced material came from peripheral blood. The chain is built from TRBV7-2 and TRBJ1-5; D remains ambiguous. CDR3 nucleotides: TGTGCCAGCAGCCTTGGGCTGGTAGACGGTCAGCCCCAGCATTTT. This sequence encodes CASSLGLVDGQPQHF.